This paragraph reports one T cell receptor beta chain. Profiling relied on immunoSEQ multiplex PCR, and the TCRdb table lists in-frame clones only, not all of them. The sample carries 350,000 to 500,000 clones, 70% to 90% recorded once. These data come from a study of blood T cell repertoires in COVID-19. Germline CDR1 is LGHNA and CDR2 is YSLEER. CDR3 length equals 16 residues. V was pared by 0 bases and J by 9 bases, with 15 bases between. The source material was PBMCs or T cells enriched from blood (not recorded which). This receptor was identified in a woman under 30 who had been exposed to COVID-19. The chain links TRBV4-3 to TRBJ1-6; TRBD1 is a possible D gene (6 bases). The DNA for the CDR3 is TGCGCCAGCAGCCAAGAATATAGGACAGCGGCTTCACCCCTCCACTTT. Amino acid sequence: CASSQEYRTAASPLHF.